Listed here are 20 T cell receptor beta chains from one sample, sequenced in a study of blood T cell repertoires in COVID-19 (dated by TCRdb to 2018 to 2020). The method behind the library was the immunoSEQ multiplex PCR assay. In its TCRdb copy, this immuneACCESS table keeps in-frame sequences only and misses some clones. Where compared with another copy, unresolved V genes explain less than half of these, and the others have no known cause. The sample table holds some 250,000 clones, of which around 86% were seen once. The ten largest clones capture approximately 5.3% of the sample. The sample comprised peripheral blood. All receptors derive from a woman in her sixties with COVID-19, enrolled during active disease.

The V gene is TRBV5-1, the J gene TRBJ2-2; 12 nucleotides line up with TRBD1. The CDR3 totals 16 residues. Germline loops: CDR1 SGHRS, CDR2 YFSETQ. V shed 4 bases, J shed 5 bases, and the junction held 6 bases outside the gene matches. The CDR3 sequence: CASSVGQGASTGELFF. As DNA, the CDR3 is TGCGCCAGCAGCGTGGGACAGGGGGCAAGTACCGGGGAGCTGTTTTTT.

The gene calls are TRBV12-3 or TRBV12-4 and TRBJ2-3; perhaps TRBD2 as D (6 bases). The V end lost 6 bases, the J end lost 7 bases, and 14 bases lay between the germline ends. The CDR3 is made up of 13 amino acids. CDR3 loop: CASRLAFEHTQYF. CDR3 DNA: TGTGCCAGCAGACTAGCCTTTGAGCATACGCAGTATTTT.

The chain couples TRBV11-1 to TRBJ1-2, with 7 positions matching TRBD1. Germline V gives CDR1 SGHAT, CDR2 FQDESV (reference sequence). Unmatched junction bases numbered 9, after V lost 5 bases and J lost 6 bases. This CDR3 comprises 14 residues. The CDR3 loop reads CASSQNTGVNGYTF. CDR3 sequence (DNA): TGTGCCAGCAGCCAAAACACAGGGGTTAATGGCTACACCTTC.

V and J are TRBV27 and TRBJ1-6; D remains ambiguous. Trimming left V 1 base short and J 9 bases short, with 7 bases between. The germline gives CDR1 MNHEY, CDR2 SMNVEV (reference sequence). The CDR3 length is 13 residues. The CDR3: CASSLFLSSPLHF. Here the CDR3 DNA reads TGTGCCAGCAGTTTATTTTTGAGTTCACCCCTCCACTTT.

For this clone: The same CDR3 also results from other DNA sequences found in this sample. V is TRBV7-9 and J is TRBJ1-2; 9 positions agree with TRBD1. CDR1 and CDR2 from the germline V gene are SEHNR and FQNEAQ (reference sequence). Trimming at V came to 4 bases and at J to 2 bases, leaving 2 bases not matched to a gene. This CDR3 has 14 amino acids. Written as DNA, the CDR3 is TGTGCCAGCAGCTCAGGGACAGGGAACTATGGCTACACCTTC. This encodes CASSSGTGNYGYTF.

This rearrangement joins TRBV19 to TRBJ1-1; weak D call: TRBD1 (6 bases). Germline-derived CDR1 and CDR2 are LNHDA and SQIVND (reference sequence). The CDR3 has 15 amino acids. Trimming left V 4 bases short and J 5 bases short, with 17 bases between. The CDR3 loop is CASSRGMAGVTEAFF. The CDR3 DNA reads TGTGCCAGTAGTAGGGGTATGGCAGGGGTTACTGAAGCTTTCTTT. Drawing the rest from reference TRBV19 and TRBJ1-1, the complete variable domain is DGGITQSPKYLFRKEGQNVTLSCEQNLNHDAMYWYRQDPGQGLRLIYYSQIVNDFQKGDIAEGYSVSREKKESFPLTVTSAQKNPTAFYLCASSRGMAGVTEAFFGQGTRLTVV.

This chain uses TRBV5-5 with TRBJ1-5, with D perhaps TRBD1 (5 bases). V lost 4 bases and J 7 bases, leaving 18 bases between the germline ends. This CDR3 is 15 amino acids long. In germline, CDR1 is SGHKS, CDR2 YYEKEE (reference sequence). This chain's CDR3 is CASSTTIVGGQPQHF. The CDR3 region has the DNA TGTGCCAGCAGCACAACGATAGTCGGGGGGCAGCCCCAGCATTTT.

The chain uses TRBV29-1 and TRBJ2-1, with 9 nucleotides matching TRBD2. The CDR3 extends over 15 amino acids. The junction had 11 bases not matched to a gene; V was cut back by 6 bases and J by 5 bases. Germline CDR1 is SQVTM and CDR2 is ANQGSEA. CDR3 loop: CSVLGGAGGDNEQFF. The CDR3 bases are TGCAGCGTGCTTGGGGGAGCGGGAGGCGACAATGAGCAGTTCTTC.

Only a few counts were recorded for this clone. The rearrangement links TRBV5-4 to TRBJ2-1; TRBD2 agrees at 7 bases. The CDR3 has 14 amino acids. Germline V lookup: CDR1 SGHNT, CDR2 YYREEE (reference sequence). The junction had 5 bases not matched to a gene; V was cut back by 7 bases and J by 1 base. CDR3 nucleotides: TGTGCCAGCGCTAGCGGAGTTTCCTACAATGAGCAGTTCTTC. The encoded protein is CASASGVSYNEQFF.

The chain carries TRBV11-3 and TRBJ1-6, with D possibly TRBD1 on 6 matching bases. Germline assignment: CDR1 SGHNT and CDR2 YENEEA. The CDR3 spans 13 residues. The V end lost 5 bases, the J end lost 8 bases, and 10 bases lay between the germline ends. In DNA, the CDR3 is TGTGCCAGCAGCCTTCACAGGGATTCACCCCTCCACTTT. Encoded protein: CASSLHRDSPLHF.

The chain carries TRBV6-4 and TRBJ2-1, with 10 bases aligning to TRBD2. The CDR3 sequence is 15 residues long. The germline V gene has CDR1 MRHNA and CDR2 SNTAGT. V lost 6 bases, J lost 5 bases, and 7 bases stayed unmatched. CDR3 region: CASSLSGRSNNEQFF. DNA of the CDR3: TGTGCCAGCAGCCTTAGCGGGAGGTCAAACAATGAGCAGTTCTTC.

This chain connects TRBV28 to TRBJ2-1; TRBD2 might be the D (5 bases). V was cut by 3 bases and J by 9 bases, with 15 bases left in between. The germline CDR1 and CDR2 sequences are MDHEN and SYDVKM. This CDR3 contains 14 residues. In DNA, the CDR3 is TGTGCCAGCAGTTTGAGGCTAGCCCTCAGTGAGCAGTTCTTC. Translation: CASSLRLALSEQFF.

This clone was observed a single time. This chain joins TRBV18 and TRBJ2-7, with 8 bases lining up with TRBD1. Germline CDR1 is KGHSH and CDR2 is LQKENI. CDR3 length: 17 amino acids. V lost 6 bases and J lost 2; bases outside the gene matches: 15. The CDR3 loop is CASSPKPPGTGAYEQYF. Here the CDR3 DNA reads TGTGCCAGCTCTCCAAAGCCACCCGGGACAGGTGCCTACGAGCAGTACTTC. Full variable domain (rest looked up from reference TRBV18 and TRBJ2-7): NAGVMQNPRHLVRRRGQEARLRCSPMKGHSHVYWYRQLPEEGLKFMVYLQKENIIDESGMPKERFSAEFPKEGPSILRIQQVVRGDSAAYFCASSPKPPGTGAYEQYFGPGTRLTVT.

The rearrangement joins TRBV10-3 to TRBJ2-3, with TRBD2 matching over 11 bases. The CDR3 consists of 14 residues. V dropped 8 bases and J dropped 2; count of bases not matched to a gene: 3. The germline V gene encodes CDR1 ENHRY and CDR2 SYGVKD. The CDR3 loop reads CAISTSGNTDTQYF. CDR3 DNA sequence: TGTGCCATCTCGACTAGCGGGAACACAGATACGCAGTATTTT.

This chain links TRBV5-1 with TRBJ2-5; D is perhaps TRBD1 (6 bases). This CDR3 comprises 16 residues. Trimming took 0 bases from V and 2 from J, leaving 14 bases between them. Germline CDR1 reads SGHRS; CDR2 reads YFSETQ. The DNA of the CDR3 is TGCGCCAGCAGCTTGGATGGCAGGGGCCCTCAAGAGACCCAGTACTTC. Translating it yields CASSLDGRGPQETQYF.

This rearrangement joins TRBV29-1 to TRBJ1-1, with D unclear. The V and J ends lost 7 bases and 6 bases respectively, with 12 bases between them. Germline CDR1 SQVTM, CDR2 ANQGSEA. This CDR3 comprises 11 residues. CDR3 sequence reads: CSAASVAEAFF. The CDR3 DNA is TGCAGCGCCGCCTCGGTGGCTGAAGCTTTCTTT.

The chain links TRBV10-2 to TRBJ2-1; D perhaps matches TRBD2 (5 bases). V shed 6 bases and J shed 2 bases, with 14 bases lying between them. Germline assignment: CDR1 WSHSY and CDR2 SAAADI. This CDR3 comprises 15 residues. CDR3 sequence reads: CASRTFGSAYNEQFF. The CDR3 nucleotides are TGCGCCAGCAGGACCTTTGGGAGCGCCTACAATGAGCAGTTCTTC.

The rearrangement joins TRBV5-5 to TRBJ2-7; 7 bases match TRBD2. CDR1 is SGHKS and CDR2 is YYEKEE in the germline V gene (reference sequence). This CDR3 is built from 18 residues. The ends lost 6 bases at V and 4 bases at J; junction bases unmatched: 22. DNA for the CDR3: TGTGCCAGCAACCAAGGACTAGATGGGAACCTAAAAATTTACGAGCAGTACTTC. Protein product: CASNQGLDGNLKIYEQYF.

For this clone: Other nucleotide sequences in the sample specify the same CDR3. This rearrangement joins TRBV30 to TRBJ1-5; maybe TRBD1 (5 bases). The CDR3 has 14 residues. Germline CDR1 reads GTSNPN; CDR2 reads SVGIG (reference sequence). V was pared by 3 bases and J by 0 bases, with 9 bases between. The CDR3 sequence is CAWSPDSSNQPQHF. In nucleotides, the CDR3 is TGTGCCTGGAGCCCAGACAGTAGCAATCAGCCCCAGCATTTT.

This chain links TRBV6-5 with TRBJ1-4, with D perhaps TRBD1 (6 bases). Trimming stripped 10 bases from V and 8 bases from J, with 20 bases between. CDR1 MNHEY and CDR2 SVGAGI come from the germline V gene. This CDR3 is 14 amino acids long. Written as DNA, the CDR3 is TGTGCCACCCGGCCCCAGGGGTACTCCGAAAAACTGTTTTTT. It is translated as CATRPQGYSEKLFF.